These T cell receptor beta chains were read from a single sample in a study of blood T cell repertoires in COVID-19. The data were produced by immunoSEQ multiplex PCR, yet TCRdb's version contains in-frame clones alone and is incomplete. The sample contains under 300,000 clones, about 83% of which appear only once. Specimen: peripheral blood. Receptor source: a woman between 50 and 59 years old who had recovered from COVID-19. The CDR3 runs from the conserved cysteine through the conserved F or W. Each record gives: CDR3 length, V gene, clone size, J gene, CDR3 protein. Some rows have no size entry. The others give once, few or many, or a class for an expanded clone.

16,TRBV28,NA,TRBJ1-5,CASSPLTGVSNQPQHF
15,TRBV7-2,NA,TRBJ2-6,CASSPKSSGANVLTF
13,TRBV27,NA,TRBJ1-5,CASRTGSNQPQHF
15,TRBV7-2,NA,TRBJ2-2,CASSLGAGRTGELFF
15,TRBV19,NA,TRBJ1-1,CASSIGGTGNTEAFF
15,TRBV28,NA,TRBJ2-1,CASTSSGTTYNEQFF
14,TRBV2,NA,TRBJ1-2,CASSVGGSTYGYTF
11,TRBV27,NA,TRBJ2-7,CASSSYGEQYF
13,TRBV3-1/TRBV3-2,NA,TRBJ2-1,CASSSGQPDEQFF
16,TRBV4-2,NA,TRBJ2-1,CASSQDRWEGGNEQFF
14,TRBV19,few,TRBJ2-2,CASSMDRYTGELFF
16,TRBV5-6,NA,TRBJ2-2,CASSPGQGGPRGELFF
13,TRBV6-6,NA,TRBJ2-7,CASSSGGGAEQYF
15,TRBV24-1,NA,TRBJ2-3,CATSDPGQVTDTQYF
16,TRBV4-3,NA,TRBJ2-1,CASSQAGLAARDEQFF
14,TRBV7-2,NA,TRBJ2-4,CASSSFGHQNIQYF
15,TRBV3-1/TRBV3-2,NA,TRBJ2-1,CASGTSGTRVGEQFF
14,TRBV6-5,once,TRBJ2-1,CASSYPEDSNEQFF
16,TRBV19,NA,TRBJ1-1,CASTARGMSMNTEAFF
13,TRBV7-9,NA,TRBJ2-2,CASSPHGTGELFF
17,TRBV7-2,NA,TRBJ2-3,CASSSRLAGEGTDTQYF
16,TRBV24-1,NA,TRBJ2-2,CATSDSTARNTGELFF
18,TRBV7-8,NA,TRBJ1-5,CASSQGDRVKSWDQPQHF
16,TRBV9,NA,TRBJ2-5,CASSVGTSAHQETQYF
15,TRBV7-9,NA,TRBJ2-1,CAILLAGGHYNEQFF
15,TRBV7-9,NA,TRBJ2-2,CASSLGQANTGELFF
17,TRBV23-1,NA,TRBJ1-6,CASSQSSQAPSDSPLHF
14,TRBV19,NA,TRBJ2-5,CASSMGQGIETQYF
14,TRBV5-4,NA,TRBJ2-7,CASSFGGGPYEQYF
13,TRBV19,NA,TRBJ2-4,CASSTVLEGIQYF
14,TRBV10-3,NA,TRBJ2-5,CAISASGSMETQYF
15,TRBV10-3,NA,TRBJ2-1,CAIGLAGNSYNEQFF
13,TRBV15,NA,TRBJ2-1,CATSRRADNEQFF
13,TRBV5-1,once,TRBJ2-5,CASSLGAQETQYF
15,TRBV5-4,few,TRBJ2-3,CASSLESSRTDTQYF
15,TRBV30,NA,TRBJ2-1,CAWGAVAEGPNEQFF